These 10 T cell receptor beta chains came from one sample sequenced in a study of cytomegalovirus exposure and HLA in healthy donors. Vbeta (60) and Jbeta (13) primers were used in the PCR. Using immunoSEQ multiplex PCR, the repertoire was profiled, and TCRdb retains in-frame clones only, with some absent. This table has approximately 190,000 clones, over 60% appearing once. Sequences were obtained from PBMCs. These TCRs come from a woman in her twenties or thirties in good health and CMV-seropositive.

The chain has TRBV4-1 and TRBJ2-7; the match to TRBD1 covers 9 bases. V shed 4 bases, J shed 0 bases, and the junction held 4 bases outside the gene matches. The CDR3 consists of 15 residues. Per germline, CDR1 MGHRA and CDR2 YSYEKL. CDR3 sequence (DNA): TGCGCCAGCAGCCGGGAACAGGGGGCCTCCTACGAGCAGTACTTC. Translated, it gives CASSREQGASYEQYF.

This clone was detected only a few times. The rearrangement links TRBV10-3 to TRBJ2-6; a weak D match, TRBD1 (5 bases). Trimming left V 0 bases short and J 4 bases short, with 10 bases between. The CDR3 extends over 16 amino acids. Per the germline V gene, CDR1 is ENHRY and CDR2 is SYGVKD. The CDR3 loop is CAISESGVTGANVLTF. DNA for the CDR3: TGTGCCATCAGTGAGTCAGGGGTTACCGGGGCCAACGTCCTGACTTTC.

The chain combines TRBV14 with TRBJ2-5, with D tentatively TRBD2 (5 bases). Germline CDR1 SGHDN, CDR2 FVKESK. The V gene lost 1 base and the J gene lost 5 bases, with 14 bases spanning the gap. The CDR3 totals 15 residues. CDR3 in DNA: TGTGCCAGCAGCCAAGTTGGAGGTTGGTCGGAGACCCAGTACTTC. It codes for CASSQVGGWSETQYF.

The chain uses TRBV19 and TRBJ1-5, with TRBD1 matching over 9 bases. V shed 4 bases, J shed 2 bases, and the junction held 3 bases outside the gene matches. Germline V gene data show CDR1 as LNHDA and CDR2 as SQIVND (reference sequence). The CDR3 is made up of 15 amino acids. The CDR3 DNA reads TGTGCCAGTAGTAAGGGACAGGGCGGCAATCAGCCCCAGCATTTT. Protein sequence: CASSKGQGGNQPQHF.

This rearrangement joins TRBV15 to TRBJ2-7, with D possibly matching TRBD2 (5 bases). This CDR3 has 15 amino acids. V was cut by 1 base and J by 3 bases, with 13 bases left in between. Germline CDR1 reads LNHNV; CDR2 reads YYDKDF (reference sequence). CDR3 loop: CATSRGAGGVYEQYF. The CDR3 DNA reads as TGTGCCACCAGCAGAGGGGCAGGAGGAGTCTACGAGCAGTACTTC. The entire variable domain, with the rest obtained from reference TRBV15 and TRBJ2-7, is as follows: DAMVIQNPRYQVTQFGKPVTLSCSQTLNHNVMYWYQQKSSQAPKLLFHYYDKDFNNEADTPDNFQSRRPNTSFCFLDIRSPGLGDTAMYLCATSRGAGGVYEQYFGPGTRLTVT.

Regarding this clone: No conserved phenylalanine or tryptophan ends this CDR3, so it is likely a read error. CDR3 sequence: CASSLDRAGNSPLHS. The CDR3 DNA reads as TGCGCCAGCAGCTTGGACAGGGCAGGGAATTCACCCCTCCACTCT. The rearrangement uses TRBV5-1 and TRBJ1-6; maybe TRBD1 (6 bases). Between the trimmed V and J ends, which lost 0 bases and 7 bases, there was a span of 11 bases. The CDR3 runs to 15 residues. From germline, CDR1 is SGHRS and CDR2 YFSETQ.

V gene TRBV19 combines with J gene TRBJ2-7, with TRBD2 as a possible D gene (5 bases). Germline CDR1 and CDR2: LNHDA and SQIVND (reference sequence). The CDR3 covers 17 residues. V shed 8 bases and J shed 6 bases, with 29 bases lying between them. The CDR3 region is CASRGRGFSTATGEQYF. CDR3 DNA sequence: TGTGCCAGTCGAGGACGGGGTTTTTCTACAGCGACCGGCGAGCAGTACTTC.

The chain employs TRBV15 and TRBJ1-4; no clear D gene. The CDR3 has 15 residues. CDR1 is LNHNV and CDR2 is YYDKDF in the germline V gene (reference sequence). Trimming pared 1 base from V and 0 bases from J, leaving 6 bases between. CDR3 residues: CATSRVLATNEKLFF. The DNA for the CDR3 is TGTGCCACCAGCAGAGTCCTAGCAACTAATGAAAAACTGTTTTTT. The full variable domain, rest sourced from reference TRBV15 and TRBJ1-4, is DAMVIQNPRYQVTQFGKPVTLSCSQTLNHNVMYWYQQKSSQAPKLLFHYYDKDFNNEADTPDNFQSRRPNTSFCFLDIRSPGLGDTAMYLCATSRVLATNEKLFFGSGTQLSVL.

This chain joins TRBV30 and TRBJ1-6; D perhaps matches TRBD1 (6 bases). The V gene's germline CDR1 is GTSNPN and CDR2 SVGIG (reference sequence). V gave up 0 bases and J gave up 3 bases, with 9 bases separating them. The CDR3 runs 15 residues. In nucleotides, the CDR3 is TGTGCCTGGAGTGTACAGGGATACTATAATTCACCCCTCCACTTT. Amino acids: CAWSVQGYYNSPLHF. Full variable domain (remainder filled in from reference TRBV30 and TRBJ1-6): SQTIHQWPATLVQPVGSPLSLECTVEGTSNPNLYWYRQAAGRGLQLLFYSVGIGQISSEVPQNLSASRPQDRQFILSSKKLLLSDSGFYLCAWSVQGYYNSPLHFGNGTRLTVT.

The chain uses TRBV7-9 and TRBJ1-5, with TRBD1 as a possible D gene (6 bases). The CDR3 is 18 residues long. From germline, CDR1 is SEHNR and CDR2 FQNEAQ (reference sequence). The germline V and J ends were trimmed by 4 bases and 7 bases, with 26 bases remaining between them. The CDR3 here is CASSSTISGAGLGQPQHF. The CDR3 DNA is TGTGCCAGCAGCTCAACAATCTCAGGGGCCGGATTAGGGCAGCCCCAGCATTTT. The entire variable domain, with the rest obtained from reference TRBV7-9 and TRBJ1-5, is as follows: DTGVSQNPRHKITKRGQNVTFRCDPISEHNRLYWYRQTLGQGPEFLTYFQNEAQLEKSRLLSDRFSAERPKGSFSTLEIQRTEQGDSAMYLCASSSTISGAGLGQPQHFGDGTRLSIL.